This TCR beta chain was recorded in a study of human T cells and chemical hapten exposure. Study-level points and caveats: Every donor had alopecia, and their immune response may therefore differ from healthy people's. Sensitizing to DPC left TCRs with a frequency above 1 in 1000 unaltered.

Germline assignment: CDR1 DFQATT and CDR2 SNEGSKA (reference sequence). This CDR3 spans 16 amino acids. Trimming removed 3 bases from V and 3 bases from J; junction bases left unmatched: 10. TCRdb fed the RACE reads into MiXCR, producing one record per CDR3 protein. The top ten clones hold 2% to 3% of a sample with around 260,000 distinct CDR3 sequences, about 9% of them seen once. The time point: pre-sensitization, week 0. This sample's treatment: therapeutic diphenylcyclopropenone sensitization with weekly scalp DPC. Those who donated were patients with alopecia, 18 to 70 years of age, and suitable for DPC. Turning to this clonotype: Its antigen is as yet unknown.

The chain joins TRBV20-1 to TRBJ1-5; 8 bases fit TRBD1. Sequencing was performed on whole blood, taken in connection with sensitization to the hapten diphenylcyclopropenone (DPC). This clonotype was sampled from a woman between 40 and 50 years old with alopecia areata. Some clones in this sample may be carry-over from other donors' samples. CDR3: CSASQSWTGNNQPQHF. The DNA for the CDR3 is TGCAGTGCTAGCCAGAGTTGGACAGGGAACAATCAGCCCCAGCATTTT.